What follows are 19 T cell receptor beta chains derived from one specimen sequenced in a study of beta chain features in type 1 diabetes (dated by TCRdb to 2016 to 2018). What the work shows at the level of the full study, not this receptor alone: In all four CD4+ subsets, TCRB CDR3 length was moderately but significantly shorter in type 1 diabetes patients.

These receptors lack a known antigen. The library relied on the immunoSEQ multiplex PCR assay. All of the isolated RNA was reverse transcribed with the High Capacity cDNA Reverse Transcription Kit, so expressed TCRB transcripts were sequenced. TCRdb provides this immuneACCESS table in a form limited to in-frame rearrangements. Some clones are lacking; in checked studies, under half of them reflect an unresolved V gene, and why the rest are absent is not known. The sample includes about 340,000 clones, with approximately 13% observed a single time. Over 0.014% of the sample goes to the ten largest clones. The specimen sequenced was naive CD4+ T cells from blood. The intended sense of this specimen's cell subset or site label: true naive CD4+ T cells. The receptors come from a woman younger than 30 with type 1 diabetes.

The chain joins TRBV9 to TRBJ1-3; tentative D call: TRBD1 (6 bases). The CDR3 is 15 amino acids. Germline values: CDR1 SGDLS, CDR2 YYNGEE. The V end lost 0 bases, the J end lost 4 bases, and 11 bases lay between the germline ends. As DNA, the CDR3 is TGTGCCAGCAGCGTAGAAAGGGGGTTCGGAAACACCATATATTTT. Its protein product is CASSVERGFGNTIYF.

This clone has more than one count but fewer than ten. The chain joins TRBV29-1 to TRBJ2-1; D gene ambiguous. V lost 4 bases to trimming and J lost 4 bases, with 14 bases between them. The CDR3 is 14 amino acids. From germline, CDR1 is SQVTM and CDR2 ANQGSEA. CDR3 nucleotide sequence: TGCAGCGTTGGACTCCGCTTGGGTTACAATGAGCAGTTCTTC. It encodes CSVGLRLGYNEQFF.

The chain's CDR3 is CAWSAVTSSEQFF. The CDR3 DNA follows: TGTGCCTGGAGTGCCGTCACTAGCTCTGAGCAGTTCTTC. J is TRBJ2-1 and V is TRBV30; perhaps TRBD2 as D (6 bases). Germline V gene data show CDR1 as GTSNPN and CDR2 as SVGIG (reference sequence). The CDR3 is 13 amino acids. The V end was cut by 1 base, the J end by 9 bases, with 13 bases between.

In regard to this clone: Different DNA sequences within this sample yield the same CDR3. This sequence joins TRBV5-1 and TRBJ1-1; TRBD1 is a possible D gene (5 bases). This CDR3 has 13 amino acids. Germline V CDR1 and CDR2: SGHRS, YFSETQ. Trimming shortened V by 5 bases and J by 3 bases, and 11 bases separated the two germline ends. The CDR3 DNA reads TGCGCCAGCAGTTTTGGGGGGGACACTGAAGCTTTCTTT. Protein product: CASSFGGDTEAFF.

The V call is TRBV7-2, the J call TRBJ2-5; the D is unclear. Germline CDR1 is SGHTA and CDR2 is FQGNSA. The CDR3 covers 14 residues. V shed 1 base and J shed 1 base, with 7 bases lying between them. The CDR3 nucleotides are TGTGCCAGCAGCTTAGGAGCGCGCCAAGAGACCCAGTACTTC. Translated, it gives CASSLGARQETQYF.

The chain recombines TRBV5-4 with TRBJ2-2; 8 bases fit TRBD1. Per germline, CDR1 SGHNT and CDR2 YYREEE (reference sequence). This CDR3 is 16 amino acids long. Losses at the gene ends were 0 bases for V and 0 bases for J; bases not matched to a gene: 1. CDR3 coding DNA: TGTGCCAGCAGCTTGGGGACAGGGACGAACACCGGGGAGCTGTTTTTT. Protein sequence: CASSLGTGTNTGELFF.

V is TRBV10-3 and J is TRBJ2-7, with a tentative D call TRBD2 (6 bases). There are 14 residues in the CDR3. Germline V gene lookup returns CDR1 ENHRY and CDR2 SYGVKD. Trimming left V 8 bases short and J 7 bases short, with 21 bases between. The CDR3, as DNA: TGTGCCATCGCCCCGCGGTCTAGCGCGGTTGAGCAGTACTTC. Its protein is CAIAPRSSAVEQYF.

The CDR3 nucleotides read TGTGCCAGCAGCTTCGACACCGGGGAGCTGTTTTTT. Translated: CASSFDTGELFF. This chain uses TRBV7-3 with TRBJ2-2; D remains unclear. The germline CDR1 and CDR2 sequences are SGHTA and FQGTGA. The CDR3 sequence is 12 residues long. V gave up 3 bases and J gave up 3 bases, with 2 bases separating them.

The rearrangement uses TRBV7-2 and TRBJ1-2, with D unresolved. CDR3 size: 18 residues. V lost 1 base and J 4 bases, leaving 22 bases between the germline ends. CDR1 SGHTA and CDR2 FQGNSA come from the germline V gene. CDR3 protein: CASSLEAGPLALIYGYTF. CDR3 bases: TGTGCCAGCAGCTTAGAGGCAGGTCCTCTTGCCTTGATCTATGGCTACACCTTC. Using reference TRBV7-2 and TRBJ1-2 for the parts outside the CDR3, the full variable domain is GAGVSQSPSNKVTEKGKDVELRCDPISGHTALYWYRQSLGQGLEFLIYFQGNSAPDKSGLPSDRFSAERTGGSVSTLTIQRTQQEDSAVYLCASSLEAGPLALIYGYTFGSGTRLTVV.

This chain joins TRBV7-3 and TRBJ2-1, with D possibly being TRBD1 (6 bases). CDR1 and CDR2 (germline): SGHTA, FQGTGA. The CDR3 is made up of 16 amino acids. Trimming shortened V by 3 bases and J by 0 bases, and 12 bases separated the two germline ends. CDR3 coding DNA: TGTGCCAGCAGCTTCACAGACAGGAGCTCCTACAATGAGCAGTTCTTC. It codes for CASSFTDRSSYNEQFF. The whole variable domain, remainder taken from reference TRBV7-3 and TRBJ2-1, is GAGVSQTPSNKVTEKGKYVELRCDPISGHTALYWYRQSLGQGPEFLIYFQGTGAADDSGLPNDRFFAVRPEGSVSTLKIQRTERGDSAVYLCASSFTDRSSYNEQFFGPGTRLTVL.

In this sample, this clone turned up a few times. V is TRBV7-9 and J is TRBJ1-2; D is perhaps TRBD1 (5 bases). In germline, CDR1 is SEHNR, CDR2 FQNEAQ (reference sequence). Trimming cost V 5 bases and J 3 bases, with 10 bases left between them. The CDR3 length is 13 residues. The CDR3 DNA follows: TGTGCCAGCAGCCCTACCAGGGACTATGGCTACACCTTC. This encodes CASSPTRDYGYTF. The variable domain in full, completed from reference TRBV7-9 and TRBJ1-2, reads DTGVSQNPRHKITKRGQNVTFRCDPISEHNRLYWYRQTLGQGPEFLTYFQNEAQLEKSRLLSDRFSAERPKGSFSTLEIQRTEQGDSAMYLCASSPTRDYGYTFGSGTRLTVV.

V usage is TRBV5-1 and J usage is TRBJ2-3, with 7 bases identical to TRBD2. CDR1 and CDR2 from the germline V gene are SGHRS and YFSETQ. The CDR3 runs to 16 residues. V shed 2 bases, J shed 4 bases, and the junction held 10 bases outside the gene matches. The CDR3 nucleotides read TGCGCCAGCAGCTTTAGCGGGCCGAATCCCCCAGATACGCAGTATTTT. This encodes CASSFSGPNPPDTQYF.

V and J are TRBV7-2 and TRBJ1-5; TRBD1 matches 7 bases. The germline CDR1 and CDR2 sequences are SGHTA and FQGNSA. The CDR3 totals 16 residues. V dropped 1 base and J dropped 3; count of bases not matched to a gene: 6. The CDR3 nucleotides read TGTGCCAGCAGCTTAGGAGGGGGCCAGGTCAATCAGCCCCAGCATTTT. This sequence encodes CASSLGGGQVNQPQHF. Combining the CDR3 with reference TRBV7-2 and TRBJ1-5 gives the whole variable domain GAGVSQSPSNKVTEKGKDVELRCDPISGHTALYWYRQSLGQGLEFLIYFQGNSAPDKSGLPSDRFSAERTGGSVSTLTIQRTQQEDSAVYLCASSLGGGQVNQPQHFGDGTRLSIL.

The chain couples TRBV9 to TRBJ2-1; 14 nucleotides match TRBD2. V lost 3 bases, J lost 0 bases, and 5 bases stayed unmatched. This CDR3 region has 18 residues. Germline CDR1 reads SGDLS; CDR2 reads YYNGEE. CDR3 sequence (DNA): TGTGCCAGCAGCGCGGGACTAGCGGGAGCCCCCTCCTACAATGAGCAGTTCTTC. This encodes CASSAGLAGAPSYNEQFF.

The chain combines TRBV28 with TRBJ1-1, with TRBD1 matching 7 bases. V lost 5 bases, J lost 4 bases, and 4 bases stayed unmatched. This CDR3 comprises 13 residues. Germline lookup yields CDR1 MDHEN and CDR2 SYDVKM. In DNA form, the CDR3 reads TGTGCCAGCAGTCCGAGACAGGGCACTGAAGCTTTCTTT. As protein: CASSPRQGTEAFF.

V is TRBV19 and J is TRBJ2-7; 8 bases line up with TRBD2. V lost 7 bases, J lost 2 bases, and 7 bases stayed unmatched. CDR3 length: 14 amino acids. The V gene's germline CDR1 is LNHDA and CDR2 SQIVND (reference sequence). Here the CDR3 reads CASTSRAGAYEQYF. The CDR3 DNA reads as TGTGCCAGTACTAGCCGAGCGGGAGCCTACGAGCAGTACTTC.

This clone was counted a few times. The V gene is TRBV10-3, the J gene TRBJ2-5, with a possible D match to TRBD2 (5 bases). Trimming stripped 2 bases from V and 4 bases from J, with 20 bases between. This CDR3 region has 17 residues. Germline lookup yields CDR1 ENHRY and CDR2 SYGVKD. The DNA for the CDR3 is TGTGCCATCAGTGAGGGAGGCCCCGGGCGGGTCGGAGAGACCCAGTACTTC. Translating gives CAISEGGPGRVGETQYF.

The V and J genes are TRBV9 and TRBJ2-5; 7 bases are a match to TRBD2. The V and J ends lost 0 bases and 5 bases, in that order; junction bases with no gene match: 16. This CDR3 has 18 residues. Looked up from germline, CDR1 is SGDLS and CDR2 is YYNGEE. CDR3 DNA: TGTGCCAGCAGCGTAGAATGGGGGGGAAGGACGGGTTTGGAGACCCAGTACTTC. Its protein is CASSVEWGGRTGLETQYF.

This clone was seen only a few times. The CDR3 protein is CASSSYPGEQFF. The DNA of the CDR3 is TGTGCCAGCAGCTCCTACCCCGGGGAGCAGTTCTTC. The genes are TRBV7-2 and TRBJ2-1; unclear D gene. Trimming pared 4 bases from V and 10 bases from J, leaving 11 bases between. CDR1 SGHTA and CDR2 FQGNSA come from the germline V gene. CDR3 length: 12 amino acids. Full variable domain (outside the CDR3, taken from reference TRBV7-2 and TRBJ2-1): GAGVSQSPSNKVTEKGKDVELRCDPISGHTALYWYRQSLGQGLEFLIYFQGNSAPDKSGLPSDRFSAERTGGSVSTLTIQRTQQEDSAVYLCASSSYPGEQFFGPGTRLTVL.